Presented here are 28 T cell receptor beta chains from one specimen sequenced in a study of blood T cell repertoires in COVID-19. Profiled with immunoSEQ multiplex PCR; TCRdb holds only in-frame clones, not every one. The sample carries more than 200,000 clones, 80% to 90% recorded once. The sample was peripheral blood. The receptors were gathered from a woman at least 80 years old with acute or convalescent COVID-19.

This chain uses TRBV7-9 with TRBJ1-1; the D gene is possibly TRBD1 (5 bases). In germline, CDR1 is SEHNR, CDR2 FQNEAQ (reference sequence). V dropped 1 base and J dropped 1 base, with 16 bases sitting between them. The CDR3 has 17 amino acids. CDR3 sequence (DNA): TGTGCCAGCAGCTTAGTAACCGGGACTGACTCGAACACTGAAGCTTTCTTT. Its translation: CASSLVTGTDSNTEAFF.

The CDR3: CASTPDRESTEAFF. DNA for the CDR3: TGCGCCAGCACTCCGGACAGGGAATCAACTGAAGCTTTCTTT. This chain connects TRBV4-3 to TRBJ1-1; 8 positions match TRBD1. CDR3 length equals 14 residues. Germline V CDR1 and CDR2: LGHNA, YSLEER. Losses at the gene ends were 7 bases for V and 5 bases for J; bases not matched to a gene: 9.

CDR3 sequence reads: CASSRGSMSNRGRLVMNTEAFF. CDR3 nucleotide sequence: TGTGCCAGCAGCCGGGGGTCTATGAGCAACAGGGGGCGCTTAGTTATGAACACTGAAGCTTTCTTT. This chain joins TRBV4-2 and TRBJ1-1, with 9 bases identical to TRBD1. The germline CDR1 and CDR2 sequences are LGHNA and YNFKEQ. With V trimmed by 4 bases and J by 0 bases, 24 bases remained unmatched. This CDR3 spans 22 amino acids.

V gene TRBV3-1 (or the pseudogene TRBV3-2) combines with J gene TRBJ1-2; TRBD1 matches 9 bases. Unmatched junction bases numbered 3, after V lost 4 bases and J lost 3 bases. The CDR3 has 14 amino acids. CDR1 and CDR2 (germline): LGHDT, YNNKEL (reference sequence). DNA of the CDR3: TGTGCCAGCAGCCTGGGACAGGGCGACTATGGCTACACCTTC. Its translation: CASSLGQGDYGYTF.

V gene TRBV7-2 combines with J gene TRBJ2-7; TRBD2 agrees at 7 bases. V trimming: 1 base; J trimming: 2 bases; junction bases outside the gene matches: 5. Germline CDR1 and CDR2: SGHTA and FQGNSA. The CDR3 spans 15 residues. CDR3: CASSLDSGTTYEQYF. DNA for the CDR3: TGTGCCAGCAGCTTAGACTCAGGGACTACCTACGAGCAGTACTTC.

The V call is TRBV10-3, the J call TRBJ2-1; 8 bases are shared with TRBD2. J lost 8 bases, V lost 3 bases, and 6 bases had no gene match. The CDR3 totals 14 residues. The germline V gene has CDR1 ENHRY and CDR2 SYGVKD. For the CDR3, the DNA is TGTGCCATCAGTGAAGCGGGAGTTGGCGATGAGCAGTTCTTC. It encodes CAISEAGVGDEQFF.

The chain joins TRBV19 to TRBJ2-3; possibly TRBD2 for D (5 bases). CDR1 LNHDA and CDR2 SQIVND come from the germline V gene (reference sequence). The V gene lost 10 bases and the J gene lost 3 bases, with 20 bases spanning the gap. The CDR3 loop spans 15 amino acids. The CDR3 loop reads CATTPLGLRTDTQYF. The DNA for the CDR3 is TGTGCCACCACTCCCCTAGGACTTCGAACAGATACGCAGTATTTT.

This chain links TRBV25-1 with TRBJ1-5; 7 bases agree with TRBD1. The ends lost 5 bases at V and 6 bases at J; junction bases unmatched: 10. Germline V gives CDR1 MGHDK, CDR2 SYGVNS. There are 15 residues in the CDR3. CDR3 protein: CASSPATGSTQPQHF. CDR3 sequence (DNA): TGTGCCAGCAGTCCGGCGACAGGGTCTACTCAGCCCCAGCATTTT. Based on the CDR3 plus reference TRBV25-1 and TRBJ1-5, the full variable domain is EADIYQTPRYLVIGTGKKITLECSQTMGHDKMYWYQQDPGMELHLIHYSYGVNSTEKGDLSSESTVSRIRTEHFPLTLESARPSHTSQYLCASSPATGSTQPQHFGDGTRLSIL.

This clone was counted once. The chain combines TRBV19 with TRBJ1-1; TRBD1 matches 7 bases. The J segment lost 4 bases and the V segment lost 4 bases, leaving 9 bases of the junction unmatched. Germline V CDR1 and CDR2: LNHDA, SQIVND (reference sequence). The CDR3 runs to 15 residues. In nucleotides, the CDR3 is TGTGCCAGTAGTAAGACAGGGATGGGGTTCACTGAAGCTTTCTTT. Translation: CASSKTGMGFTEAFF.

In regard to this clone: A junction end diverges from the germline sequence, so it may reflect a read error. This chain uses TRBV7-7 with TRBJ2-5; D is unresolved. Germline assignment: CDR1 SSHAT and CDR2 FNYEAQ (reference sequence). The CDR3 contains 15 residues. DNA for the CDR3: TGTGCTAGCAGCTCCACCCGCACGGGTTCGGAGACCCAGTACTTC. It encodes CASSSTRTGSETQYF.

The rearrangement uses TRBV9 and TRBJ2-3; maybe TRBD2 (7 bases). The CDR3 covers 17 residues. The V gene's germline CDR1 is SGDLS and CDR2 YYNGEE. Trimming shortened V by 3 bases and J by 4 bases, and 21 bases separated the two germline ends. The DNA for the CDR3 is TGTGCCAGCAGCGAGACGGGCGGGGGCGGTCTGCCAGATACGCAGTATTTT. Translating it yields CASSETGGGGLPDTQYF. Combining the CDR3 with reference TRBV9 and TRBJ2-3 gives the whole variable domain DSGVTQTPKHLITATGQRVTLRCSPRSGDLSVYWYQQSLDQGLQFLIQYYNGEERAKGNILERFSAQQFPDLHSELNLSSLELGDSALYFCASSETGGGGLPDTQYFGPGTRLTVL.

J is TRBJ2-7 and V is TRBV5-6; a weak D match, TRBD2 (6 bases). The CDR3 extends over 15 amino acids. CDR1 and CDR2 from the germline V gene are SGHDT and YYEEEE. V was cut by 0 bases and J by 5 bases, with 15 bases left in between. CDR3 nucleotide sequence: TGTGCCAGCAGCTTGGGGGGTGCGGGGTCCAACGAGCAGTACTTC. Translating gives CASSLGGAGSNEQYF.

The chain recombines TRBV15 with TRBJ2-7, with D possibly matching TRBD1 (5 bases). The CDR3 contains 13 residues. The germline V gene has CDR1 LNHNV and CDR2 YYDKDF (reference sequence). V lost 5 bases, J lost 1 base, and 9 bases lay in between. CDR3 amino acids: CATSRKGSYEQYF. The CDR3 DNA sequence: TGTGCCACCAGCCGGAAGGGGTCCTACGAGCAGTACTTC. Complete variable domain (other parts from reference TRBV15 and TRBJ2-7): DAMVIQNPRYQVTQFGKPVTLSCSQTLNHNVMYWYQQKSSQAPKLLFHYYDKDFNNEADTPDNFQSRRPNTSFCFLDIRSPGLGDTAMYLCATSRKGSYEQYFGPGTRLTVT.

The chain links TRBV3-1 (or the pseudogene TRBV3-2) to TRBJ1-1; D is undetermined. CDR3 length: 14 amino acids. Germline V CDR1 and CDR2: LGHDT, YNNKEL (reference sequence). Trimming shortened V by 3 bases and J by 4 bases, and 12 bases separated the two germline ends. CDR3 in DNA: TGTGCCAGCAGCCAGTCAGCGAGAGGCACTGAAGCTTTCTTT. Translated, it gives CASSQSARGTEAFF.

This chain connects TRBV5-1 to TRBJ2-5; TRBD1 matches 9 bases. Germline V CDR1 and CDR2: SGHRS, YFSETQ. CDR3 length equals 15 residues. The ends lost 4 bases at V and 5 bases at J; junction bases unmatched: 9. CDR3: CASSNPGQGRETQYF. The CDR3 coding sequence is TGCGCCAGCAGCAATCCGGGACAGGGAAGGGAGACCCAGTACTTC.

This rearrangement joins TRBV3-1 (or the pseudogene TRBV3-2) to TRBJ1-1; 12 bases match TRBD1. CDR1 and CDR2 from the germline V gene are LGHDT and YNNKEL (reference sequence). The CDR3 sequence is 18 residues long. J lost 3 bases, V lost 3 bases, and 11 bases had no gene match. The CDR3: CASSHPGQGARWYTEAFF. The CDR3 coding sequence is TGTGCCAGCAGCCATCCGGGACAGGGGGCGCGGTGGTACACTGAAGCTTTCTTT.

The V call is TRBV21-1, the J call TRBJ1-2. TRBV21-1 is a known pseudogene. The CDR3 runs 14 residues. CDR3 amino acids: CASSREGRKYGYTF. In nucleotides, the CDR3 is TGTGCCAGCAGCAGGGAGGGACGAAAGTATGGCTACACCTTC.

This rearrangement joins TRBV5-4 to TRBJ2-3, with D maybe TRBD2 (6 bases). The V end lost 10 bases, the J end lost 4 bases, and 28 bases lay between the germline ends. The CDR3 runs 17 residues. Looked up from germline, CDR1 is SGHNT and CDR2 is YYREEE (reference sequence). For the CDR3, the DNA is TGTGCCTTCCGGGCTTCGGGAGCACTTTTGGGGGCAGATACGCAGTATTTT. Translating it yields CAFRASGALLGADTQYF.

V is TRBV9 and J is TRBJ2-2; D is unclear. CDR1 is SGDLS, CDR2 YYNGEE, per germline. The V gene lost 4 bases and the J gene lost 4 bases, with 11 bases spanning the gap. The length of the CDR3 is 14 residues. CDR3 sequence reads: CASSFLEATGELFF. CDR3 sequence (DNA): TGTGCCAGCAGCTTTCTCGAGGCCACCGGGGAGCTGTTTTTT.

This clone is a singleton in its sample. V gene TRBV18 combines with J gene TRBJ1-3; D possibly corresponds to TRBD1 (6 bases). This CDR3 comprises 17 residues. The germline gives CDR1 KGHSH, CDR2 LQKENI. Trimming cost V 0 bases and J 3 bases, with 15 bases left between them. Written as DNA, the CDR3 is TGTGCCAGCTCACCACCTAACCAGGGGTTATTTGGAAACACCATATATTTT. Translated: CASSPPNQGLFGNTIYF. Filled out from reference TRBV18 and TRBJ1-3, the complete variable domain reads NAGVMQNPRHLVRRRGQEARLRCSPMKGHSHVYWYRQLPEEGLKFMVYLQKENIIDESGMPKERFSAEFPKEGPSILRIQQVVRGDSAAYFCASSPPNQGLFGNTIYFGEGSWLTVV.

Comments on this clone: This may be a read error: a much more frequent sequence differs by one nucleotide. The chain links TRBV6-1 to TRBJ2-5; 15 bases align to TRBD2. Germline V CDR1 and CDR2: MNHNS, SASEGT. The CDR3 length is 17 residues. Here the CDR3 reads CARSGGLAGGGSATQYF. The CDR3 coding sequence is TGTGCCCGCAGTGGAGGACTAGCGGGGGGGGGTTCGGCGACCCAGTACTTC.

V usage is TRBV15 and J usage is TRBJ1-6, with D possibly TRBD1 on 6 matching bases. Germline CDR1 LNHNV, CDR2 YYDKDF (reference sequence). The germline V and J ends were trimmed by 1 base and 10 bases, with 23 bases remaining between them. The CDR3 is 18 residues long. The CDR3 DNA is TGTGCCACCAGCAGAGCGAGATGGACAACAGGGTTCGGGTCACCCCTCCACTTT. Residues: CATSRARWTTGFGSPLHF.

The rearrangement links TRBV9 to TRBJ1-2, with 10 bases fitting TRBD1. The V segment lost 3 bases and the J segment 0 bases; nucleotides outside the gene matches: 8. CDR1 and CDR2 from the germline V gene are SGDLS and YYNGEE. CDR3 length: 17 amino acids. The CDR3 here is CASSEPGQGNSNYGYTF. The CDR3 coding sequence is TGTGCCAGCAGCGAGCCGGGACAGGGGAATTCTAACTATGGCTACACCTTC.

The chain combines TRBV29-1 with TRBJ2-1, with D unclear. This CDR3 comprises 12 residues. Germline V gives CDR1 SQVTM, CDR2 ANQGSEA. Trimming stripped 4 bases from V and 5 bases from J, with 9 bases between. CDR3 sequence: CSVGHLNNEQFF. For the CDR3, the DNA is TGCAGCGTTGGACATTTAAACAATGAGCAGTTCTTC.

The chain couples TRBV7-9 to TRBJ1-4; a possible D gene is TRBD1 (5 bases). This CDR3 is 13 amino acids long. With 3 bases removed from V and 8 bases from J, the gap between germline ends came to 10 bases. Germline CDR1 reads SEHNR; CDR2 reads FQNEAQ (reference sequence). The CDR3 spells CASSFQGSEKLFF. DNA for the CDR3: TGTGCCAGCAGCTTCCAGGGCAGCGAAAAACTGTTTTTT.

This clone has just one count. This CDR3 is also generated by other DNA sequences in the sample. V is TRBV11-2 and J is TRBJ2-7; weak D call: TRBD2 (5 bases). Per germline, CDR1 SGHAT and CDR2 FQNNGV. The V gene lost 1 base and the J gene lost 0 bases, with 7 bases spanning the gap. The CDR3 has 14 residues. This chain's CDR3 is CASSLGTSSYEQYF. DNA of the CDR3: TGTGCCAGCAGCTTAGGAACTAGCTCCTACGAGCAGTACTTC.

The chain recombines TRBV7-9 with TRBJ2-3; the match to TRBD2 covers 8 bases. Unmatched junction bases numbered 16, after V lost 8 bases and J lost 3 bases. Looked up from germline, CDR1 is SEHNR and CDR2 is FQNEAQ (reference sequence). The CDR3 covers 17 residues. The CDR3 bases are TGTGCCAGCCTCTATTTAGGCGCGGGGGGCATAACAGATACGCAGTATTTT. Its protein product is CASLYLGAGGITDTQYF.

V is TRBV15 and J is TRBJ2-3; D uncertain. Germline CDR1 LNHNV, CDR2 YYDKDF (reference sequence). The CDR3 extends over 13 amino acids. V was cut by 3 bases and J by 0 bases, with 4 bases left in between. CDR3 sequence (DNA): TGTGCCACCAGCAGTAGCAGCACAGATACGCAGTATTTT. Amino acids: CATSSSSTDTQYF.